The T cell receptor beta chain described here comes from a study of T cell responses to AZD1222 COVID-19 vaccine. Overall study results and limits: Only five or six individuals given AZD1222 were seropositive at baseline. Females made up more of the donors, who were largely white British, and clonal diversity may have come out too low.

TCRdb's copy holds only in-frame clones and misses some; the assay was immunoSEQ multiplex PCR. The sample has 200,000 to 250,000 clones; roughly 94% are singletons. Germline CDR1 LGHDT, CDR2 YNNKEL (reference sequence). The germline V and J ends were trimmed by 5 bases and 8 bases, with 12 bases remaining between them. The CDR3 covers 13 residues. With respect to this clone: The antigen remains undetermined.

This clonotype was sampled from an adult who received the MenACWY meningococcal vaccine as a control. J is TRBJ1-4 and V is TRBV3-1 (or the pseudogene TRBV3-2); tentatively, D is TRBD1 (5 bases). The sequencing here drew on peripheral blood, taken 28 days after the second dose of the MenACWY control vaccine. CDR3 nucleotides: TGTGCCAGCAGCGGCACGGGGGAAGAAAAACTGTTTTTT. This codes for CASSGTGEEKLFF.